This TCR beta chain was retrieved from a study of blood T cells in healthy people across ages. Germline V lookup: CDR1 SGDLS, CDR2 YYNGEE. The CDR3 totals 14 residues. V lost 1 base, J lost 5 bases, and 10 bases lay in between. It was with a sample-barcoded 5' primer and a J-beta primer mix that a second PCR of about 6 to 12 cycles was run. Via MiXCR, TCRdb re-called the 5' RACE reads, giving one row per CDR3 protein. The sample includes 650,000 to 1,000,000 distinct CDR3 sequences, roughly 35% seen only once; the top ten take about an eighth. Study results and limitations: CMV infection status of these donors was not known. A strong correlation was seen between TCR beta diversity and naive T cell percentage.

Concerning this clonotype: Its specificity is unknown.

The TCR comes from a man younger than 30 in good health. Sequenced input: blood. The V gene is TRBV9, the J gene TRBJ2-1; D may be TRBD2 (5 bases). As DNA, the CDR3 is TGTGCCAGCAGCGTAAGAGGGCAGAACAATGAGCAGTTCTTC. Translated: CASSVRGQNNEQFF.